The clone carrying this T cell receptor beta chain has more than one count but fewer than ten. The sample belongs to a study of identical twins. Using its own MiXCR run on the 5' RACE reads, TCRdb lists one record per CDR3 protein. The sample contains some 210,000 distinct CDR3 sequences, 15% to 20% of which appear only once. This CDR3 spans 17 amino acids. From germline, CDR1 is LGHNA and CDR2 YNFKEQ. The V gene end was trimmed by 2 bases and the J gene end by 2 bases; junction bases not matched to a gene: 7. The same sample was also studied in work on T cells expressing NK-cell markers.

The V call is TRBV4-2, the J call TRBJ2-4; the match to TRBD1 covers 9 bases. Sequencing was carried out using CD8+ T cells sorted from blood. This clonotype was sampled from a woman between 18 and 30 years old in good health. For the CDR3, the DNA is TGTGCCAGCAGCCAAACCCAGGGACAGGGTTCCAAAAACATTCAGTACTTC. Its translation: CASSQTQGQGSKNIQYF.